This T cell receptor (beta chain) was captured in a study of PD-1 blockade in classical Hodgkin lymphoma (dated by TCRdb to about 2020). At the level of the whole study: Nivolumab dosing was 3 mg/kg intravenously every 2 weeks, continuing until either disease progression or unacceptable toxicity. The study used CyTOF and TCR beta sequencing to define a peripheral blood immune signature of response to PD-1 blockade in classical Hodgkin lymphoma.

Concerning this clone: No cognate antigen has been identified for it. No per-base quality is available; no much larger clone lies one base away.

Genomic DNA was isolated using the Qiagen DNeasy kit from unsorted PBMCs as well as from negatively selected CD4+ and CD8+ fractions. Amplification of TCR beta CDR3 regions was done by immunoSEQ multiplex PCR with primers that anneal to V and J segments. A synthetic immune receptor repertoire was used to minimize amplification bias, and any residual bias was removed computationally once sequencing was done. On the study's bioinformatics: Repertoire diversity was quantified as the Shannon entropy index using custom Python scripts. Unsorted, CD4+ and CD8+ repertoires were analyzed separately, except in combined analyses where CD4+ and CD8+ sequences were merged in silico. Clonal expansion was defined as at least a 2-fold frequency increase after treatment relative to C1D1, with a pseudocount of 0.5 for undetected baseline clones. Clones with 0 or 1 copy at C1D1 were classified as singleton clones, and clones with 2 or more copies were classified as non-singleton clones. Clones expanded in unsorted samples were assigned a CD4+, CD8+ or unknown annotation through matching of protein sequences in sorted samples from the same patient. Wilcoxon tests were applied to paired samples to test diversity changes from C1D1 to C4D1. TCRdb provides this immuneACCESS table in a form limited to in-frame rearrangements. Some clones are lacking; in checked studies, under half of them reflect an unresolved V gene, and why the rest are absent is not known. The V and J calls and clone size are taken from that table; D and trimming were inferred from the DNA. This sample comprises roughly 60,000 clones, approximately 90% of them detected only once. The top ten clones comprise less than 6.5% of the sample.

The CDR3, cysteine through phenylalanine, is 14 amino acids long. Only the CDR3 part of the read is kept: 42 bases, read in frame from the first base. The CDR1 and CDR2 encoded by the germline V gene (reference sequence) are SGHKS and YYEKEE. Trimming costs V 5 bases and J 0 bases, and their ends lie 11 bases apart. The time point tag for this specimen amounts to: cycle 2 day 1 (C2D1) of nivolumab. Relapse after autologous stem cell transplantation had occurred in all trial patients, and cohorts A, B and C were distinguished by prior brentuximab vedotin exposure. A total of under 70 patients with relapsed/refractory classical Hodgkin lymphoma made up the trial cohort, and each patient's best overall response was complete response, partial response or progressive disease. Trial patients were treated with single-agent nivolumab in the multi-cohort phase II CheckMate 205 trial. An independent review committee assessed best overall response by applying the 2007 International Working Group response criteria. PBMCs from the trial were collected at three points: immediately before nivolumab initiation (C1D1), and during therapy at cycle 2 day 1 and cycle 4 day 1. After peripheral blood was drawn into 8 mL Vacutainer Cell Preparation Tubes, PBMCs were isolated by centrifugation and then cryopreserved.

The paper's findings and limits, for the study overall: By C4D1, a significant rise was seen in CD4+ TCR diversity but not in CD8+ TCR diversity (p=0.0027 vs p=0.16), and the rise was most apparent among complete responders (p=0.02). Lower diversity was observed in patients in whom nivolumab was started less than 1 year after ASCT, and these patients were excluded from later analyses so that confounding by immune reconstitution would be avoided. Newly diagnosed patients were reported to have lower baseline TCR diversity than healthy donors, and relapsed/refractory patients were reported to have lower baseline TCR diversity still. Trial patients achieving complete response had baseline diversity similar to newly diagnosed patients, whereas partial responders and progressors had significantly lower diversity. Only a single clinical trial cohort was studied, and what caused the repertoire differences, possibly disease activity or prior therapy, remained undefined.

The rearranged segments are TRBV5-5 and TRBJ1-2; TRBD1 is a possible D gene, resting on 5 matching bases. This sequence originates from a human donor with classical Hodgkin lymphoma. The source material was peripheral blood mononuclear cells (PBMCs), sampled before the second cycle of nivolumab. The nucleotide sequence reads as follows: TGTGCCAGCAGTGACAGCTCCTCTAACTATGGCTACACCTTC. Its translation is CASSDSSSNYGYTF.